Listed below are T cell receptor beta chains from one sample, sequenced in a study of cytomegalovirus exposure and HLA in healthy donors. TCRdb keeps only in-frame clones here, not all; method: immunoSEQ multiplex PCR. The sample lists about 140,000 clones, about 80% occurring once. The material sequenced was PBMCs. Receptor source: a woman in her thirties or forties in good health and CMV-seronegative. Each CDR3 is given with its conserved first and last residue. A D gene is named only where the DNA matches it firmly. Size values are once, few and many counts, or a class for expanded clones, and some rows have none.

cdr3_nt	cdr3_aa	d_call	v_call	j_call	clone_size	cdr3_length
TGCGCCAGCAGCCACAGTAACCAGGGGAACACTGAAGCTTTCTTT	CASSHSNQGNTEAFF	.	TRBV4-3	TRBJ1-1	.	15
TGTGCCAGCAGTGCGGGGAACACCGGGGAGCTGTTTTTT	CASSAGNTGELFF	.	TRBV28	TRBJ2-2	.	13
TGTGCCAGCAGCTTAGCATGGACTAGCGGGAGTTACAATGAGCAGTTCTTC	CASSLAWTSGSYNEQFF	TRBD2	TRBV7-3	TRBJ2-1	.	17
TGTGCCAGTAGTATCACTCTGAACAGGGTGGACTATGGCTACACCTTC	CASSITLNRVDYGYTF	.	TRBV19	TRBJ1-2	.	16
TGTGCCAGCAGGATGGGGACAGGGTACTCTAACTATGGCTACACCTTC	CASRMGTGYSNYGYTF	TRBD1	TRBV27	TRBJ1-2	.	16
TGTGCCAGCACCGGTCTGGCGGAGGCGGGGGAGCAGTACTTC	CASTGLAEAGEQYF	.	TRBV5-5	TRBJ2-7	once	14
TGTGCCAGCAGCGTAGGCCCTAGCCCTGGCTCCTACGAGCAGTACTTC	CASSVGPSPGSYEQYF	.	TRBV9	TRBJ2-7	.	16
TGTGCCAGCAGTGAAGTTAGCGTTGGCGGGGAGCTGTTTTTT	CASSEVSVGGELFF	.	TRBV2	TRBJ2-2	.	14
TGTGCCAGCAGTTACTCCAGGGTTTACTATGGCTACACCTTC	CASSYSRVYYGYTF	.	TRBV6-6	TRBJ1-2	.	14
TGTGCCAGCTCATCCACCCTGATAACCGGGACAGCTGCAACTAATGAAAAACTGTTTTTT	CASSSTLITGTAATNEKLFF	TRBD1	TRBV18	TRBJ1-4	.	20
TGTGCCAGCAGCCTGGGGACAGGGGGGGGTTCGAACACCGGGGAGCTGTTTTTT	CASSLGTGGGSNTGELFF	TRBD1	TRBV11-3	TRBJ2-2	once	18
TGTGCCAGCAGCTTAGGGGGGGAGGCAGATACGCAGTATTTT	CASSLGGEADTQYF	.	TRBV11-3	TRBJ2-3	.	14
TGTGCCAGCAGTTACCGGGACATGAAAAAACTGTTTTTT	CASSYRDMKKLFF	.	TRBV27	TRBJ1-4	.	13
TGTGCCAGCAGCTCTACCCTAAGTGAAGAGACCCAGTACTTC	CASSSTLSEETQYF	.	TRBV11-3	TRBJ2-5	.	14
TGTGCCAGCAGCCTCGGGACTTTAAACTACGAGCAGTACTTC	CASSLGTLNYEQYF	.	TRBV13	TRBJ2-7	.	14
TGTGCCAGCAACCCGGGACTTCCCTACTACGAGCAGTACTTC	CASNPGLPYYEQYF	.	TRBV21-1	TRBJ2-7	.	14
TGCGCCAGCAGCGGAGGGACAGGGACCTACGAGCAGTACTTC	CASSGGTGTYEQYF	TRBD1	TRBV5-1	TRBJ2-7	.	14
TGTGCCAGCTCATATTCCACCAGGGTTGACACCATATATTTT	CASSYSTRVDTIYF	.	TRBV18	TRBJ1-3	.	14
TGTGCCAGCAGCGGGACTACCTTGTACCAAGAGACCCAGTACTTC	CASSGTTLYQETQYF	TRBD2	TRBV28	TRBJ2-5	.	15
TGCGCCAGCAGCTACGGACTAGCGGGAGGGGAAGAGACCCAGTACTTC	CASSYGLAGGEETQYF	TRBD2	TRBV5-1	TRBJ2-5	.	16
TGCGCCAGCAGTGAGATCACTAGTCTTTATTTTGGGTCGGAGCTGTTTTTT	CASSEITSLYFGSELFF	.	TRBV10-2	TRBJ2-2	.	17